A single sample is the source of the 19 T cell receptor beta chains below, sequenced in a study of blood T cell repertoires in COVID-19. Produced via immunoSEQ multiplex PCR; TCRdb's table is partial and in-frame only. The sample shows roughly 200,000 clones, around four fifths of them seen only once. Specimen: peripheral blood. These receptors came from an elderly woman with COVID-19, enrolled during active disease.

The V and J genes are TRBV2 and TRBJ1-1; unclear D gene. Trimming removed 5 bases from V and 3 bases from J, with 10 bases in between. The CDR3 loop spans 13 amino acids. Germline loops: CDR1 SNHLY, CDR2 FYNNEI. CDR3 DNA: TGTGCCAGCAGTCAACAGAGGGACACTGAAGCTTTCTTT. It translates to CASSQQRDTEAFF.

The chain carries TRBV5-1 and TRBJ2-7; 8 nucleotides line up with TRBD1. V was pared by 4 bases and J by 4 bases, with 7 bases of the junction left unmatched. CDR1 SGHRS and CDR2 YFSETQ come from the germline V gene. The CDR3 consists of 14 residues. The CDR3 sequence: CASSPDRAEYEQYF. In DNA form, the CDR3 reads TGCGCCAGCAGCCCGGACAGGGCTGAGTACGAGCAGTACTTC. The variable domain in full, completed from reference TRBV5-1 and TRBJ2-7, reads KAGVTQTPRYLIKTRGQQVTLSCSPISGHRSVSWYQQTPGQGLQFLFEYFSETQRNKGNFPGRFSGRQFSNSRSEMNVSTLELGDSALYLCASSPDRAEYEQYFGPGTRLTVT.

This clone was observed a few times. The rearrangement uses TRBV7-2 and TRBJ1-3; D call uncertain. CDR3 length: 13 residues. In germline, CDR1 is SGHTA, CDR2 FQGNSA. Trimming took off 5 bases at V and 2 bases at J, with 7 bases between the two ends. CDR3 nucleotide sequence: TGTGCCAGCAGCCCCAAGCCTGGAAACACCATATATTTT. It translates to CASSPKPGNTIYF.

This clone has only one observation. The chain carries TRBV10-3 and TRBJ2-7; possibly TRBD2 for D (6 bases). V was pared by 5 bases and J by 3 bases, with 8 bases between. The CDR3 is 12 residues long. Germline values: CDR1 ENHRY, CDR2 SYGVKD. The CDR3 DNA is TGTGCCATCAGTTCCGGGGGCTACGAGCAGTACGTC. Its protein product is CAISSGGYEQYV.

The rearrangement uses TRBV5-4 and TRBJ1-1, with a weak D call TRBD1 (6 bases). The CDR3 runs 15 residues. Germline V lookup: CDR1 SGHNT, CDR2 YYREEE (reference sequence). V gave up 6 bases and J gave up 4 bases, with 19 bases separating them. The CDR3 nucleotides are TGTGCCAGCACCACGGGGGGGGCTGGGAGCACTGAAGCTTTCTTT. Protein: CASTTGGAGSTEAFF.

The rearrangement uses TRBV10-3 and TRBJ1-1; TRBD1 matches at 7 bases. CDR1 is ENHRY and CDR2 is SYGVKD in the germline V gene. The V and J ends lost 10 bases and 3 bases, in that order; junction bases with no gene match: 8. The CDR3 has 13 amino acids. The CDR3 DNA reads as TGTGCCACCTCGACAGGGATGGACACTGAAGCTTTCTTT. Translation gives CATSTGMDTEAFF.

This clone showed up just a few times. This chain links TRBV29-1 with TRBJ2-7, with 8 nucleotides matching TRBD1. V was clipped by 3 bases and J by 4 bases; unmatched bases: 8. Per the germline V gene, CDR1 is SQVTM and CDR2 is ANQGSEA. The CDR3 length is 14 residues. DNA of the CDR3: TGCAGCGTTGACTTTCGGACAGGGAGATACGAGCAGTACTTC. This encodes CSVDFRTGRYEQYF.

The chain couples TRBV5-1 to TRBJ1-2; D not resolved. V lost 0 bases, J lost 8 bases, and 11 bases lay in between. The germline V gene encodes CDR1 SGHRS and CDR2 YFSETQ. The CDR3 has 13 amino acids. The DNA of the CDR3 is TGCGCCAGCAGCTTGGTCGGGGTTCAGGGCTACACCTTC. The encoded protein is CASSLVGVQGYTF.

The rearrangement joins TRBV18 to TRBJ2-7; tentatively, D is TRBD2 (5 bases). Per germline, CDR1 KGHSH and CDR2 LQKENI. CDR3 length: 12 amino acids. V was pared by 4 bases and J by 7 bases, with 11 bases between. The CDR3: CASSLPSGEQYF. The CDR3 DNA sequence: TGTGCCAGCTCACTCCCCTCGGGGGAGCAGTACTTC.

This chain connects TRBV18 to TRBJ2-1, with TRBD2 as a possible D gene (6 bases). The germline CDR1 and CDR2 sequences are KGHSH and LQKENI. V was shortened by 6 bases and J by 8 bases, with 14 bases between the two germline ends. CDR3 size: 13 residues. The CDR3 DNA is TGTGCCAGCTCCCGGGACTCGGGGGATGAGCAGTTCTTC. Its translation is CASSRDSGDEQFF.

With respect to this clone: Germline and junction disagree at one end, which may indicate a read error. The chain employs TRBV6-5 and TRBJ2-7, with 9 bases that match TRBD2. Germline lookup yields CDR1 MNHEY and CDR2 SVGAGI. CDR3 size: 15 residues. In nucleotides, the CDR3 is TGTGCCAGCAGGGCGGGAGGGACAAGAGTCTACGGGCAGTACTTC. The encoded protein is CASRAGGTRVYGQYF.

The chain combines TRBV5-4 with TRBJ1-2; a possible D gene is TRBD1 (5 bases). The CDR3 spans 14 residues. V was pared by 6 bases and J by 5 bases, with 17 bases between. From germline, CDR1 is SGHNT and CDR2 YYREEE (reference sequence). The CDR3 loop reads CASNLVGGTYGYTF. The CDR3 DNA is TGTGCCAGCAACCTGGTGGGGGGGACTTATGGCTACACCTTC.

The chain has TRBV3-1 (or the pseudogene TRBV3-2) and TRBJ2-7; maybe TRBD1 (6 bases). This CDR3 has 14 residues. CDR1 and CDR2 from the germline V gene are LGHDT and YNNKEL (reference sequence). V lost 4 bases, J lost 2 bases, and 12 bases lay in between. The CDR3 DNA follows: TGTGCCAGCAGCCGCCGAGGGACAACCTACGAGCAGTACGTC. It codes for CASSRRGTTYEQYV.

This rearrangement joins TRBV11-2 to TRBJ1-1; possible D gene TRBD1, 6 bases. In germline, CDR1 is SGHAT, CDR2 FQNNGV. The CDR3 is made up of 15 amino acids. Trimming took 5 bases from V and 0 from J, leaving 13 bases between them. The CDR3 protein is CASSPPGTLNTEAFF. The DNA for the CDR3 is TGTGCCAGCAGCCCCCCCGGGACACTGAACACTGAAGCTTTCTTT.

CDR3 in DNA: TGCGCCAGCAGCTTGAATCTAGCGGGGGGGCCTAACTCCTACGAGCAGTACTTC. Translation gives CASSLNLAGGPNSYEQYF. The V and J genes are TRBV5-1 and TRBJ2-7; the match to TRBD2 covers 12 bases. The ends lost 1 base at V and 0 bases at J; junction bases unmatched: 8. Germline CDR1 and CDR2: SGHRS and YFSETQ. This CDR3 is 18 amino acids long.

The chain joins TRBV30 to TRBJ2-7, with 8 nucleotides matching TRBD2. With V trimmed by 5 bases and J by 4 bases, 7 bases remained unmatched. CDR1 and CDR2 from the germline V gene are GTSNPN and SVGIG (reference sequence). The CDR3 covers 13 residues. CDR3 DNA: TGTGCCTGGGCCGGCCAGCGGGGGTACGAGCAGTACTTC. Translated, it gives CAWAGQRGYEQYF.

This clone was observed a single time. This CDR3 is CASSFQGGQPQHF. The CDR3 coding sequence is TGTGCCAGCAGTTTCCAGGGAGGCCAGCCCCAGCATTTT. V is TRBV27 and J is TRBJ1-5; a possible D gene is TRBD1 (5 bases). The germline CDR1 and CDR2 sequences are MNHEY and SMNVEV (reference sequence). The CDR3 runs to 13 residues. The V and J ends lost 3 bases and 7 bases respectively, with 10 bases between them.

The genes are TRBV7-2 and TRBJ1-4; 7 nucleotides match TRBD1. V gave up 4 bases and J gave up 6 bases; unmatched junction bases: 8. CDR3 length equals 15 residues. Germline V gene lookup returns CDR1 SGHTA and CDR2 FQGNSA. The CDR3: CASSSRKGADEKLFF. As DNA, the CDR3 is TGTGCCAGCAGCTCCCGGAAGGGGGCAGATGAAAAACTGTTTTTT.

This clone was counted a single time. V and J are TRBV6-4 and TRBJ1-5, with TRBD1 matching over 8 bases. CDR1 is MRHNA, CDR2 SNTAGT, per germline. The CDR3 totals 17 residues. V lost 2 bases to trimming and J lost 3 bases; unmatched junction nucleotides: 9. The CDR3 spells CASSDVSQGATNQPQHF. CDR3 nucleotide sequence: TGTGCCAGCAGTGACGTGAGCCAGGGGGCCACCAATCAGCCCCAGCATTTT.